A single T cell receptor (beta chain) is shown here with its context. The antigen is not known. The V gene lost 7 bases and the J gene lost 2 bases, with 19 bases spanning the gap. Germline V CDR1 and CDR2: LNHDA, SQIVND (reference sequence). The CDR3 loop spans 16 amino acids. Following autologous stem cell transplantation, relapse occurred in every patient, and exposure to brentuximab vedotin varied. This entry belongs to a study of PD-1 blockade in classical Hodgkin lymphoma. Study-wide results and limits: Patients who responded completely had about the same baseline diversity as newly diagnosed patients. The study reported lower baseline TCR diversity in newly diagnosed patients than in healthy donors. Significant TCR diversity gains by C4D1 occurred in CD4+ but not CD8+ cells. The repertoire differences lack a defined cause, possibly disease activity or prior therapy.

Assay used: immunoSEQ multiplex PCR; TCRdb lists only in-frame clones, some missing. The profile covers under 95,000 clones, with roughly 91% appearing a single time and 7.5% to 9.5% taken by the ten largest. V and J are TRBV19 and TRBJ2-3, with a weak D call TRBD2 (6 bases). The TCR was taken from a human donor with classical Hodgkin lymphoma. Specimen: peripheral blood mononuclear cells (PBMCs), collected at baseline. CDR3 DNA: TGTGCCAGTACCATATCCTACCGGGAGTTCACAGATACGCAGTATTTT. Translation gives CASTISYREFTDTQYF.